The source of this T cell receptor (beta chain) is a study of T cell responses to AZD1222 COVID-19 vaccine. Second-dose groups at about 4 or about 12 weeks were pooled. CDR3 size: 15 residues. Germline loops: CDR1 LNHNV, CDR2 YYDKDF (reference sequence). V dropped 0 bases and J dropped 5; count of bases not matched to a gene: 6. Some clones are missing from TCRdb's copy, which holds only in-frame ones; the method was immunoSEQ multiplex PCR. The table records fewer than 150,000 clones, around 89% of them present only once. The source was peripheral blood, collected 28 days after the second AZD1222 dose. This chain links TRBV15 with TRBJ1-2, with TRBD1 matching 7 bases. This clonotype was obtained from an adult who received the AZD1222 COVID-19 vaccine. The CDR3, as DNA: TGTGCCACCAGCAGAGACCGACTACAGGGGTATGGCTACACCTTC. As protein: CATSRDRLQGYGYTF. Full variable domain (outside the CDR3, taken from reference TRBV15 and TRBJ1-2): DAMVIQNPRYQVTQFGKPVTLSCSQTLNHNVMYWYQQKSSQAPKLLFHYYDKDFNNEADTPDNFQSRRPNTSFCFLDIRSPGLGDTAMYLCATSRDRLQGYGYTFGSGTRLTVV.